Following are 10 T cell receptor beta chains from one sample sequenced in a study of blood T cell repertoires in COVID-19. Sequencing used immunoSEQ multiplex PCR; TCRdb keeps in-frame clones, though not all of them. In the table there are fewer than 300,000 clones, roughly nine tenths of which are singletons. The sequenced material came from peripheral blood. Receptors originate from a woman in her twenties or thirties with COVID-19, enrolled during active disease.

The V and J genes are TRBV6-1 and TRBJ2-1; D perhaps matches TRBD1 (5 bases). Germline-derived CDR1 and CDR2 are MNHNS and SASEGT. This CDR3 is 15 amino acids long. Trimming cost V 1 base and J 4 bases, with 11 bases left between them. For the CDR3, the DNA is TGTGCCAGCAGTGAAGGGGCAGGGCATTACAATGAGCAGTTCTTC. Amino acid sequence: CASSEGAGHYNEQFF.

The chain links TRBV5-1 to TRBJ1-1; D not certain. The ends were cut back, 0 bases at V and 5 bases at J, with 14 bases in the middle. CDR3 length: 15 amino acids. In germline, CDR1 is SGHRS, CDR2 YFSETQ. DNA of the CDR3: TGCGCCAGCAGCTTGGATCGGGGATGGGGAACTGAAGCTTTCTTT. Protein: CASSLDRGWGTEAFF. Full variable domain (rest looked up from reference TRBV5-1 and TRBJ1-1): KAGVTQTPRYLIKTRGQQVTLSCSPISGHRSVSWYQQTPGQGLQFLFEYFSETQRNKGNFPGRFSGRQFSNSRSEMNVSTLELGDSALYLCASSLDRGWGTEAFFGQGTRLTVV.

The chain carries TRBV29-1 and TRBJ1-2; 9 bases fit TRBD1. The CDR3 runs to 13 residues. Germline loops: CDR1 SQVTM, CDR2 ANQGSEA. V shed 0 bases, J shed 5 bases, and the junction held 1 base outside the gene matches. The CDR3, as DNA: TGCAGCGTTGAAGAGGACAGGGGATATGGCTACACCTTC. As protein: CSVEEDRGYGYTF.

The chain's CDR3 is CASSLVAGGLQETQYF. CDR3 DNA: TGTGCCAGCAGTTTGGTCGCGGGAGGCCTACAAGAGACCCAGTACTTC. The chain couples TRBV28 to TRBJ2-5, with 8 bases identical to TRBD2. The germline gives CDR1 MDHEN, CDR2 SYDVKM. The CDR3 has 16 residues. The V and J ends lost 3 bases and 2 bases, in that order; junction bases with no gene match: 8.

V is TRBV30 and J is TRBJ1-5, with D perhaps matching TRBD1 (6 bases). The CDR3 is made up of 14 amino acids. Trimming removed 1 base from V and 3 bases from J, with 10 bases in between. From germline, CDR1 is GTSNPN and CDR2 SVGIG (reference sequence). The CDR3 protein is CAWSAGVSNQPQHF. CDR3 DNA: TGTGCCTGGAGTGCAGGGGTTTCCAATCAGCCCCAGCATTTT.

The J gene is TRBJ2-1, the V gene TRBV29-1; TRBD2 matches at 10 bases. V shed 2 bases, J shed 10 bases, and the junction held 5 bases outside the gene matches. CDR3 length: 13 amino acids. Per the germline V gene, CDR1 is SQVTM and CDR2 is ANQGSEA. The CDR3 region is CSVELAGAHEQFF. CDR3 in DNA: TGCAGCGTTGAACTAGCGGGAGCACACGAGCAGTTCTTC.

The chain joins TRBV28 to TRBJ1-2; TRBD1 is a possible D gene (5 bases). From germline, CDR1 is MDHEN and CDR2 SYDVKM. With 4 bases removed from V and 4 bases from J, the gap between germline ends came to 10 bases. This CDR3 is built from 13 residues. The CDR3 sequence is CASSSGDFYGYTF. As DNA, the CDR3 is TGTGCCAGCAGTTCTGGGGACTTCTATGGCTACACCTTC.

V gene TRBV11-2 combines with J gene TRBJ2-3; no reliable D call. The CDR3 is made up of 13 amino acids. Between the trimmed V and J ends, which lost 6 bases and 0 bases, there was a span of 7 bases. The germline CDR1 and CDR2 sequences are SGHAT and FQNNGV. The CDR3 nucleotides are TGTGCCAGCAGGGTTACTAGCACAGATACGCAGTATTTT. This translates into CASRVTSTDTQYF. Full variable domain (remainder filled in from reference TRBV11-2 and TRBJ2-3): EAGVAQSPRYKIIEKRQSVAFWCNPISGHATLYWYQQILGQGPKLLIQFQNNGVVDDSQLPKDRFSAERLKGVDSTLKIQPAKLEDSAVYLCASRVTSTDTQYFGPGTRLTVL.

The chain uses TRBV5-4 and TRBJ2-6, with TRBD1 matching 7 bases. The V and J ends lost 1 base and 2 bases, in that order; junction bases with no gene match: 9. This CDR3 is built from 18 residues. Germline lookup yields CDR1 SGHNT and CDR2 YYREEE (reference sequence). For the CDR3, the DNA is TGTGCCAGCAGCTTGAGAGGGGGCGCGTATACTGGGGCCAACGTCCTGACTTTC. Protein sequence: CASSLRGGAYTGANVLTF.

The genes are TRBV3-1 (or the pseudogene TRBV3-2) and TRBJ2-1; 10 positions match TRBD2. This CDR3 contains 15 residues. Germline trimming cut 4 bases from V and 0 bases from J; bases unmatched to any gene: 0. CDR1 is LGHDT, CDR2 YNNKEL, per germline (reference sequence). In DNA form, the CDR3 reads TGTGCCAGCAGCCCTAGCGGGAGCTCCTACAATGAGCAGTTCTTC. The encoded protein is CASSPSGSSYNEQFF.